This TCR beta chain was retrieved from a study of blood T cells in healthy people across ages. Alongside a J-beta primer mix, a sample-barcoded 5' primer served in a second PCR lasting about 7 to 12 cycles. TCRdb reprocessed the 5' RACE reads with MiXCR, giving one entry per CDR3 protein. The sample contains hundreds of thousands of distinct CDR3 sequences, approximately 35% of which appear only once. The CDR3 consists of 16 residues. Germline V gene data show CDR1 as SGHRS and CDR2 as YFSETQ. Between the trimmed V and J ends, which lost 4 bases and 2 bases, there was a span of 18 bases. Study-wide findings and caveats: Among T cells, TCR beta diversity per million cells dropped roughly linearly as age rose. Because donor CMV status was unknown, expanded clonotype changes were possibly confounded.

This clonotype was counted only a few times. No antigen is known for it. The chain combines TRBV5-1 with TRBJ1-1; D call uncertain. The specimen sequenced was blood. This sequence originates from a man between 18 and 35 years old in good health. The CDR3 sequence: CASSGQTLTPNTEAFF. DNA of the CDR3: TGCGCCAGCAGCGGGCAGACTCTGACACCTAACACTGAAGCTTTCTTT.